This T cell receptor beta chain was captured by sequencing in a study of shared clonotypes between healthy human individuals (TCRdb year 2020). For the wider study: The cohort comprised a couple of women and a few men aged 18 to 49 years. For each donor, three plates each were used for CD4 naive and CD4 memory, two plates were used for CD8 naive, and one plate was used for CD8 memory. Per donor, leukapheresis produced somewhere between about 0.94 and 9.5 billion PBMCs. To increase sequencing depth and limit assay-specific biases, TCR repertoire library preparation and sequencing were carried out by different laboratories using diverse techniques. Blood TCR repertoires of about five healthy adults were deeply sequenced to estimate repertoire size and the extent of clonotype sharing between individuals. Study-wide findings and limitations: Larger estimated clonotype richness was generally found for naive subsets than for memory subsets. Higher generation probabilities were observed for clonotypes shared by all four sorted-subset donors than for non-shared clonotypes. Sampling was restricted to blood, and TCR repertoires in tissue are likely to differ from TCR repertoires in blood. Because the study included only a small number of donors, the genetic and exposure-history diversity represented was limited. Approximately 5% of naive CD4, 3.5% of naive CD8, 2.3% of memory CD4, and more than 0.35% of memory CD8 clonotypes were shared across a few donors. Based on pairwise subsampling, the degree of clonotype sharing among donors was expected to be affected by sequencing depth. Rarefaction of sorted-subset datasets indicated incomplete sequencing despite the large sequencing depth.

TCR CDR3 regions were amplified from genomic DNA by multiplex PCR using the deep immunoSEQ assay. Extracted genomic DNA from each cell subset was spread evenly across all wells of several immunoSEQ 96-well plates, with each plate serving as a replicate. For sorted subsets, roughly 200 ng of genomic DNA, equivalent to 30,000 or so T cell genomes, went into each replicate PCR. The purified libraries were quantified using a Qubit 3.0 fluorometer, sized with a Bioanalyzer 2100, and then quantified again using the KAPA Library Quantification kit. Every immunoSEQ 96-well plate was sequenced on a dedicated single-read 150-cycle Illumina NextSeq 550 flow cell. The study's processing was this. Because the immunoSEQ output held only junctional sequences and lacked quality scores, the filtering could not match the filtering applied to full-length reads. To assign V/J genes and CDR3, sequences were annotated using PyIR, a Python wrapper for IgBLAST v1.9, with IMGT germline references. Any read was removed if the V/J assignment was weak (E-value above 1e-6), the CDR3 was missing, or the read contained stop codons, out-of-frame junctions, or ambiguous translated residues. V3J clonotypes were defined as sequences sharing an identical inferred V gene, J gene, and CDR3 amino acid sequence. To compute the percentage overlap between repertoires, the number of shared unique clonotypes was divided by the size of the smaller repertoire. Richness of each repertoire was evaluated using RTK rarefaction, the Chao1 estimator, and Recon v2.1 estimates of unobserved clonotypes. For all TCRbeta clonotypes obtained by the gDNA method from a few donors, generation probabilities were computed with OLGA. This immuneACCESS table, as held by TCRdb, lists in-frame sequences with V and J called but not all clones. Of the missing ones, under half trace to an unresolved V gene in checked studies; the others have no known cause. V and J calls and clone size come straight from that table; D and trimming were deduced from the DNA. The table for this sample lists over a million clones; roughly 97% of them were counted only once. Approximately 1% of the sample comes from the top ten.

The donors were healthy, HIV-negative adults with no recently reported acute infections or vaccinations. Only Caucasian adults living in Nashville, Tennessee, USA were represented among the donors. CD4+ T cells were enriched by magnetic negative selection; naive cells were then positively selected on CD45RA, and the negative fraction formed the memory subset. Blood was collected by leukapheresis, and PBMCs were isolated by Ficoll-Histopaque density gradient centrifugation and then cryopreserved in liquid nitrogen vapor phase. Purity and quantity of every magnetically sorted T cell population were checked by analytical flow cytometry. Each sorted fraction had its genomic DNA isolated and then quantified by UV absorbance on a Nanodrop 2000c. About this clone: The clone's antigen remains unknown. No quality values exist for individual bases; no much larger clone is one base distant.

At the junction V is shortened by 6 bases and J by 3 bases, with 14 bases in between. In the germline V gene, CDR1 corresponds to LGHNT and CDR2 to FRNRAP. Inclusive of the bounding cysteine and phenylalanine, the CDR3 is 14 residues long. Just the 42-base CDR3 DNA is kept, in frame starting at base 1. The sample comprised naive CD4+ T cells sorted from blood. Interpreted using the paper, the cell subset or site label stands for: CD45RA+ positively selected. The chain is encoded by TRBV12-5 joined to TRBJ2-5, with TRBD2 as a weak D call on 6 bases. The source is a man in his thirties or forties in good health. CDR3 sequence: CASGTGTQKETQYF. The bases read TGTGCTAGTGGAACCGGGACTCAAAAAGAGACCCAGTACTTC.